The 12 T cell receptor beta chains in this list originate from one sample, sequenced in a study of monozygotic twins with inflammatory bowel disease. From its re-call of the 5' RACE reads, TCRdb lists each CDR3 protein once, without DNA. Its clone listing holds around 410,000 distinct CDR3 sequences. The sample comprised blood. All receptors come from a human donor with ulcerative colitis or Crohn's disease, or a healthy co-twin of an affected twin (not recorded which).

V and J are TRBV7-2 and TRBJ2-7. Germline assignment: CDR1 SGHTA and CDR2 FQGNSA. This CDR3 is 15 amino acids long. CDR3 sequence: CASSLRTRAGYEQYF.

This chain connects TRBV7-2 to TRBJ2-3. The CDR3 contains 12 residues. Germline V gene sequence: CDR1 SGHTA, CDR2 FQGNSA. CDR3 region: CASSFDGGAQYF.

The V call is TRBV10-3, the J call TRBJ2-1; TCRdb selects TRBD2, and the lack of DNA leaves this call unchecked. The CDR3 sequence is 19 residues long. In germline, CDR1 is ENHRY, CDR2 SYGVKD. The CDR3 loop is CAISHPGGLVGLVYNEQFF.

The CDR3 sequence: CSAYLAGGGKQYF. This chain uses TRBV20-1 with TRBJ2-7; TCRdb outputs TRBD2, but without DNA this stays unchecked. CDR1 DFQATT and CDR2 SNEGSKA come from the germline V gene (reference sequence). This CDR3 comprises 13 residues.

This chain links TRBV12-5 with TRBJ1-2. The length of the CDR3 is 13 residues. The germline CDR1 and CDR2 sequences are LGHNT and FRNRAP. The CDR3 loop is CASGLDSTHGYTF. The full variable domain, its missing parts supplied by reference TRBV12-5 and TRBJ1-2, is DARVTQTPRHKVTEMGQEVTMRCQPILGHNTVFWYRQTMMQGLELLAYFRNRAPLDDSGMPKDRFSAEMPDATLATLKIQPSEPRDSAVYFCASGLDSTHGYTFGSGTRLTVV.

The rearrangement links TRBV30 to TRBJ1-5. The germline CDR1 and CDR2 sequences are GTSNPN and SVGIG (reference sequence). This CDR3 region has 13 residues. This chain's CDR3 is CAWSLEGREPQHF. Filled out from reference TRBV30 and TRBJ1-5, the complete variable domain reads SQTIHQWPATLVQPVGSPLSLECTVEGTSNPNLYWYRQAAGRGLQLLFYSVGIGQISSEVPQNLSASRPQDRQFILSSKKLLLSDSGFYLCAWSLEGREPQHFGDGTRLSIL.

The chain couples TRBV6-1 to TRBJ2-6; with no DNA, the TCRdb D assignment of TRBD1 cannot be verified. Germline V lookup: CDR1 MNHNS, CDR2 SASEGT. The CDR3 is 16 amino acids. The CDR3 is CASTPGHQAGANVLTF.

This chain links TRBV12-3 or TRBV12-4 with TRBJ1-2; TCRdb selects TRBD1, and the lack of DNA leaves this call unchecked. The CDR3 length is 16 residues. The CDR3 protein is CASSLMQGGHIYGYTF.

V usage is TRBV7-9 and J usage is TRBJ1-6; TCRdb designates TRBD1, a call that cannot be tested without DNA. The germline V gene has CDR1 SEHNR and CDR2 FQNEAQ (reference sequence). The CDR3 contains 14 residues. CDR3 loop: CASTWGTGGTALHF.

This rearrangement joins TRBV12-3 or TRBV12-4 to TRBJ2-4; TCRdb's D gene call, TRBD1, goes unchecked for lack of DNA. The CDR3 sequence is 13 residues long. This CDR3 is CASSYDPGSWAYF.

The genes are TRBV5-5 and TRBJ1-2. CDR3 size: 16 residues. Germline V gene sequence: CDR1 SGHKS, CDR2 YYEKEE (reference sequence). CDR3 in amino acids: CASSLVPKPSNYGYTF.

The V gene is TRBV24-1, the J gene TRBJ2-1; TCRdb returns TRBD1, unconfirmable since there is no DNA. This CDR3 has 17 residues. The germline gives CDR1 KGHDR, CDR2 SFDVKD. CDR3 sequence reads: CATSDRQGGGPSNEQFF.